This is a list of T cell receptor beta chains from one sample in a study of cytomegalovirus exposure and HLA in healthy donors. TCRdb's table, derived via immunoSEQ multiplex PCR, lists solely in-frame clones and lacks some. The sample holds hundreds of thousands of clones, around 73% seen once. What was sequenced was PBMCs. The receptors come from a male donor in good health and CMV-seronegative. The CDR3 runs from the conserved cysteine through the conserved F or W. A D gene is named only where the DNA matches it firmly.

D gene	J gene	V gene	CDR3 length	CDR3 DNA	CDR3 protein
.	TRBJ1-5	TRBV2	13	TGTGCCAGCAGACTGGTCCTAAATCAGCCCCAGCATTTT	CASRLVLNQPQHF
.	TRBJ1-2	TRBV5-1	15	TGCGCCAGCAGCCTTCGGGGCGCGGGGGACTATGGCTACACCTTC	CASSLRGAGDYGYTF
TRBD2	TRBJ2-3	TRBV27	16	TGTGCCAGCAGTTCGCTAGCGGGAGTCCCTACAGATACGCAGTATTTT	CASSSLAGVPTDTQYF
TRBD2	TRBJ2-2	TRBV9	19	TGTGCCAGCAGCCCGGACAGGGTTGGACTAGCGGGGAACACCGGGGAGCTGTTTTTT	CASSPDRVGLAGNTGELFF
.	TRBJ2-7	TRBV11-2	13	TGTGCCAGCAGCTTAGATCTCGGCTACGAGCAGTACTTC	CASSLDLGYEQYF
TRBD1	TRBJ2-7	TRBV6-5	14	TGTGCCAGCAGCCCCGCCTACAGGGGGCGAGAGCAGTACTTC	CASSPAYRGREQYF
TRBD2	TRBJ2-7	TRBV7-3	14	TGTGCCAGCAGCCCCGGGAGGATCTCCTACGAGCAGTACTTC	CASSPGRISYEQYF
.	TRBJ2-7	TRBV11-2	12	TGTGCCAGCAGCCCAGACTCCTACGAGCAGTACTTC	CASSPDSYEQYF
.	TRBJ1-2	TRBV7-6	14	TGTGCCAGCAGCTTAAAAGCTACGGGGTATGGCTACACCTTC	CASSLKATGYGYTF
TRBD1	TRBJ1-2	TRBV2	12	TGTGCCAAAAGACAGGGAAACTATGGCTACACCTTC	CAKRQGNYGYTF
.	TRBJ1-5	TRBV19	15	TGTGCCAGTAGTATTGGGGGGACCCCCTTAGGGCCCCAGCATTTT	CASSIGGTPLGPQHF
TRBD1	TRBJ1-1	TRBV27	15	TGTGCCAGCAGCTTGGACAGGTCGTTGAACACTGAAGCTTTCTTT	CASSLDRSLNTEAFF
.	TRBJ1-1	TRBV6-6	13	TGTGCCAGCAGTTATTCCGCAGGGGCTGAAGCTTTCTTT	CASSYSAGAEAFF
TRBD1	TRBJ2-7	TRBV27	13	TGTGCCAGCAGTTATGACAGGGGTGACGAGCAGTACTTC	CASSYDRGDEQYF
.	TRBJ2-1	TRBV13	12	TGTGCCAGCAGCTTGGAAGGGGTTGAGCAGTTCTTC	CASSLEGVEQFF
.	TRBJ1-3	TRBV10-2	15	TGCGCCAGCAGTGGGCATGGGCCCTCTGGAAACACCATATATTTT	CASSGHGPSGNTIYF
TRBD1	TRBJ1-2	TRBV19	14	TGTGCCAGTAGTGCCTCGACAGGGATAGGCGGCTACACCTTC	CASSASTGIGGYTF
TRBD1	TRBJ2-7	TRBV10-3	14	TGTGCCATCAGCGGACAGGGCATCTCCTACGAGCAGTACTTC	CAISGQGISYEQYF